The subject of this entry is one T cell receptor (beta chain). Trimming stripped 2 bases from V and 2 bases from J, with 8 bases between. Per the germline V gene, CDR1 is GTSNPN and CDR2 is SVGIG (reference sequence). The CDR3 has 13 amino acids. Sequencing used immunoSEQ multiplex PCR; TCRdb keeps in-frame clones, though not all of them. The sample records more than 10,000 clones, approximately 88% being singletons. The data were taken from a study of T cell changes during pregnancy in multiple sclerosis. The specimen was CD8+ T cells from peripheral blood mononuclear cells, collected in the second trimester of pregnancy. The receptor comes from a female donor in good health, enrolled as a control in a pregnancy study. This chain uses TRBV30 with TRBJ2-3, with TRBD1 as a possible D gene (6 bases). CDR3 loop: CAWSWGPTDTQYF. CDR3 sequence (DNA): TGTGCCTGGAGTTGGGGGCCCACAGATACGCAGTATTTT. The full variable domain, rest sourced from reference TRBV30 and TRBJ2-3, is SQTIHQWPATLVQPVGSPLSLECTVEGTSNPNLYWYRQAAGRGLQLLFYSVGIGQISSEVPQNLSASRPQDRQFILSSKKLLLSDSGFYLCAWSWGPTDTQYFGPGTRLTVL.